Shown below are 17 T cell receptor beta chains from a single sample sequenced in a study of Ad26.COV2.S vaccination and SARS-CoV-2 variants. Sequencing was performed with immunoSEQ multiplex PCR; in TCRdb, only in-frame clones are kept and a portion is missing. The top ten hold around 1.4% of the sample, which has hundreds of thousands of clones, roughly 90% seen once. Treatment given: roughly 19 received Ad26.COV2.S at low or high dose, single or two shots; five or six received placebo; per-sample allocation not given. Sampling was performed 63 days after the first vaccine or placebo injection. The material sequenced was peripheral blood, taken in a trial of Ad26.COV2.S vaccine versus placebo. Every receptor here comes from a person between 18 and 65 years old who received the Ad26.COV2.S COVID-19 vaccine or a placebo.

The rearrangement links TRBV20-1 to TRBJ2-7; D perhaps matches TRBD2 (6 bases). The germline V gene encodes CDR1 DFQATT and CDR2 SNEGSKA (reference sequence). The CDR3 is made up of 16 amino acids. Deletions cut 3 bases from V and 0 bases from J, with 18 bases between. The CDR3 region has the DNA TGCAGTGCTAGTGGGGGGTACAGCTCATCCTCCTACGAGCAGTACTTC. Translating it yields CSASGGYSSSSYEQYF.

The chain couples TRBV7-8 to TRBJ2-1, with TRBD2 identical over 10 bases. This CDR3 has 16 residues. With 0 bases clipped from V and 2 bases from J, the junction kept 1 base outside the gene matches. Looked up from germline, CDR1 is SGHVS and CDR2 is FQNEAQ. CDR3 loop: CASSLALAGAYNEQFF. The CDR3 DNA sequence: TGTGCCAGCAGCTTAGCGCTAGCGGGAGCCTACAATGAGCAGTTCTTC.

This chain uses TRBV6-5 with TRBJ1-5; D is possibly TRBD1 (5 bases). This CDR3 has 15 residues. CDR1 and CDR2 from the germline V gene are MNHEY and SVGAGI. Between the trimmed V and J ends, which lost 3 bases and 7 bases, there was a span of 16 bases. The CDR3 here is CASSYSGGGEQPQHF. CDR3 DNA sequence: TGTGCCAGCAGTTATTCTGGGGGTGGGGAGCAGCCCCAGCATTTT.

The rearrangement uses TRBV19 and TRBJ2-1; 12 nucleotides agree with TRBD2. The ends lost 9 bases at V and 8 bases at J; junction bases unmatched: 5. CDR3 length equals 13 residues. CDR1 and CDR2 (germline): LNHDA, SQIVND (reference sequence). The CDR3 protein is CASGTSGLDEQFF. CDR3 sequence (DNA): TGTGCCAGCGGGACTAGCGGGTTGGATGAGCAGTTCTTC.

CDR3: CASSPGMISGWEFF. The CDR3 DNA reads as TGTGCCAGCAGCCCGGGTATGATTTCAGGTTGGGAGTTCTTC. The rearrangement joins TRBV3-1 (or the pseudogene TRBV3-2) to TRBJ2-1; D uncertain. CDR1 LGHDT and CDR2 YNNKEL come from the germline V gene (reference sequence). The V gene lost 4 bases and the J gene lost 14 bases, with 21 bases spanning the gap. The CDR3 totals 14 residues.

This clone has a single count. The chain has TRBV9 and TRBJ2-2; D assignment may be TRBD1 or TRBD2 (5 bases each). The length of the CDR3 is 15 residues. Germline V gene lookup returns CDR1 SGDLS and CDR2 YYNGEE. Trimming took 1 base from V and 6 from J, leaving 13 bases between them. The CDR3 nucleotides are TGTGCCAGCAGCGTAAGTGGGGGAGTTGCCGGGGAGCTGTTTTTT. Translation gives CASSVSGGVAGELFF.

V and J are TRBV19 and TRBJ2-7, with TRBD1 identical over 7 bases. The length of the CDR3 is 15 residues. The junction had 6 bases not matched to a gene; V was cut back by 4 bases and J by 0 bases. The germline CDR1 and CDR2 sequences are LNHDA and SQIVND (reference sequence). CDR3 sequence: CASSTTGTASYEQYF. CDR3 nucleotides: TGTGCCAGTAGTACTACCGGGACAGCCTCCTACGAGCAGTACTTC. The complete variable domain, with remaining parts taken from reference TRBV19 and TRBJ2-7, reads DGGITQSPKYLFRKEGQNVTLSCEQNLNHDAMYWYRQDPGQGLRLIYYSQIVNDFQKGDIAEGYSVSREKKESFPLTVTSAQKNPTAFYLCASSTTGTASYEQYFGPGTRLTVT.

V usage is TRBV5-1 and J usage is TRBJ1-2; possible D gene TRBD1, 5 bases. V was shortened by 5 bases and J by 7 bases, with 9 bases between the two germline ends. The CDR3 is 11 residues long. CDR1 and CDR2 from the germline V gene are SGHRS and YFSETQ. CDR3 DNA sequence: TGCGCCAGCAGGGGGGAATCTGGCTACACCTTC. Residues: CASRGESGYTF.

Comment on this clone: In the same sample, other DNA sequences code for this CDR3. This chain joins TRBV7-9 and TRBJ2-7; D gene ambiguous. V shed 2 bases and J shed 6 bases, with 5 bases lying between them. The CDR3 has 11 residues. The germline CDR1 and CDR2 sequences are SEHNR and FQNEAQ (reference sequence). The CDR3 loop is CASSLSGEQYF. The CDR3 DNA sequence: TGTGCCAGCAGCTTATCTGGCGAGCAGTACTTC.

The chain recombines TRBV18 with TRBJ2-4, with 11 bases aligning to TRBD1. CDR3 length equals 16 residues. With V trimmed by 1 base and J by 8 bases, 7 bases remained unmatched. Germline lookup yields CDR1 KGHSH and CDR2 LQKENI. CDR3 sequence (DNA): TGTGCCAGCTCACCACTCCGGACAGGGGGCACGGACATTCAGTACTTC. This gives the protein CASSPLRTGGTDIQYF.

The chain employs TRBV6-7 and TRBJ1-1; possible D gene TRBD1, 6 bases. TRBV6-7 has ORF status, its function being uncertain. Trimming took off 0 bases at V and 7 bases at J, with 15 bases between the two ends. CDR3 length: 15 amino acids. This chain's CDR3 is CASSYSDSRGFEAFF. DNA for the CDR3: TGTGCCAGCAGTTACTCGGACAGTAGGGGATTTGAAGCTTTCTTT.

The chain combines TRBV7-3 with TRBJ2-1; D ambiguous. CDR3 size: 12 residues. Germline lookup yields CDR1 SGHTA and CDR2 FQGTGA. The V and J ends lost 1 base and 7 bases respectively, with 5 bases between them. CDR3 in amino acids: CASSLIENEQFF. CDR3 nucleotide sequence: TGTGCCAGCAGCTTAATTGAGAATGAGCAGTTCTTC.

J is TRBJ2-1 and V is TRBV5-1; perhaps D is TRBD1 or TRBD2 (6 bases each). This CDR3 comprises 16 residues. V was shortened by 4 bases and J by 6 bases, with 20 bases between the two germline ends. Germline values: CDR1 SGHRS, CDR2 YFSETQ. CDR3 sequence: CASSHTGGGIFNEQFF. As DNA, the CDR3 is TGCGCCAGCAGCCACACCGGGGGCGGCATTTTCAATGAGCAGTTCTTC.

V usage is TRBV5-4 and J usage is TRBJ1-1, with a tentative D call TRBD1 (5 bases). The length of the CDR3 is 14 residues. Germline CDR1 and CDR2: SGHNT and YYREEE (reference sequence). The germline V and J ends were trimmed by 4 bases and 0 bases, with 10 bases remaining between them. The DNA of the CDR3 is TGTGCCAGCAGCCCGGGACTTATGAACACTGAAGCTTTCTTT. The encoded protein is CASSPGLMNTEAFF.

The chain couples TRBV7-2 to TRBJ2-3; weak D call: TRBD1 (5 bases). Trimming pared 4 bases from V and 6 bases from J, leaving 11 bases between. This CDR3 region has 13 residues. CDR1 is SGHTA and CDR2 is FQGNSA in the germline V gene. In DNA, the CDR3 is TGTGCCAGCAGCTATCAGGGATGGGATACGCAGTATTTT. Its protein is CASSYQGWDTQYF.

The chain combines TRBV30 with TRBJ1-2; TRBD1 matches at 7 bases. CDR1 and CDR2 from the germline V gene are GTSNPN and SVGIG (reference sequence). The CDR3 runs 13 residues. Trimming cost V 0 bases and J 2 bases; bases outside gene matches: 0. In DNA, the CDR3 is TGTGCCTGGAGTGTGGACAGGAACTATGGCTACACCTTC. Its translation is CAWSVDRNYGYTF.

The sample holds one count of this clone. J is TRBJ1-1 and V is TRBV5-1, with TRBD1 as a possible D gene (6 bases). The germline gives CDR1 SGHRS, CDR2 YFSETQ. The CDR3 has 14 amino acids. V lost 2 bases and J lost 5, with 13 bases in between. The CDR3 is CASSFGGAETEAFF. The CDR3, as DNA: TGCGCCAGCAGCTTCGGGGGGGCTGAGACTGAAGCTTTCTTT.